These T cell receptor beta chains were read from a single sample in a study of cytomegalovirus exposure and HLA in healthy donors. Only in-frame clones appear in the TCRdb table, and some are missing; sequencing was by immunoSEQ multiplex PCR. The sample includes around 200,000 clones, roughly four fifths of them seen just once. The material sequenced was PBMCs. The receptors come from a woman aged 25-40 years in good health and CMV-seropositive. Both conserved end residues are part of each CDR3. A D gene is named only where the DNA matches it firmly. Expanded clones are given a class, and other clones once, few, many or no size at all.

d_call: .
clone_size: few
v_call: TRBV28
j_call: TRBJ2-7
cdr3_nt: TGTGCCAGCAGTTTACTAGCGAAAGACTACGAGCAGTACTTC
cdr3_aa: CASSLLAKDYEQYF

d_call: TRBD2
clone_size: .
v_call: TRBV4-2
j_call: TRBJ2-1
cdr3_nt: TGTGCCAGCAGCCAACCACTAGCGGGCGTAGACAATGAGCAGTTCTTC
cdr3_aa: CASSQPLAGVDNEQFF

d_call: TRBD1
clone_size: .
v_call: TRBV4-2
j_call: TRBJ1-2
cdr3_nt: TGTGCCAGCAGCCAGTTTTGGGGACAGGGAGAGGGTACACGTATAGATGGCTACACCTTC
cdr3_aa: CASSQFWGQGEGTRIDGYTF

d_call: TRBD1
clone_size: once
v_call: TRBV2
j_call: TRBJ2-1
cdr3_nt: TGTGCCAGCAGTGAAAGATCCAGGGACAGGGAGAAGAATGAGCAGTTCTTC
cdr3_aa: CASSERSRDREKNEQFF

d_call: .
clone_size: .
v_call: TRBV6-1
j_call: TRBJ2-7
cdr3_nt: TGTGCCAGCAGCCCCCGGGACACAAGCTCCTACGAGCAGTACTTC
cdr3_aa: CASSPRDTSSYEQYF

d_call: TRBD2
clone_size: .
v_call: TRBV28
j_call: TRBJ2-1
cdr3_nt: TGTGCCAGCAGTTTGGGTAGCGGGAGGGACAATGAGCAGTTCTTC
cdr3_aa: CASSLGSGRDNEQFF

d_call: .
clone_size: .
v_call: TRBV29-1
j_call: TRBJ2-2
cdr3_nt: TGCAGCGGGACAGCTAACGCCGGGGAGCTGTTTTTT
cdr3_aa: CSGTANAGELFF

d_call: TRBD2
clone_size: .
v_call: TRBV19
j_call: TRBJ2-7
cdr3_nt: TGTGCCAGTAGTATAGTTAGCGGGAGAGGCGAGCAGTACTTC
cdr3_aa: CASSIVSGRGEQYF

d_call: .
clone_size: .
v_call: TRBV2
j_call: TRBJ1-2
cdr3_nt: TGTGCCAGCAGTGAACTGCGCCCCGGGACACCACTCTACACCTTC
cdr3_aa: CASSELRPGTPLYTF

d_call: TRBD1
clone_size: once
v_call: TRBV12-5
j_call: TRBJ1-5
cdr3_nt: TGTGCTAGTGGGGGCGACAGGGGGCTTTGGTATAGCAATCAGCCCCAGCATTTT
cdr3_aa: CASGGDRGLWYSNQPQHF

d_call: TRBD2
clone_size: few
v_call: TRBV5-1
j_call: TRBJ2-7
cdr3_nt: TGCGCCAGCAGCATGGGACTAGCGGGAATGCAAGAGCAGTACTTC
cdr3_aa: CASSMGLAGMQEQYF

d_call: TRBD1
clone_size: few
v_call: TRBV7-9
j_call: TRBJ2-1
cdr3_nt: TGTGCCAGCAGCGAGGGACAGTACAATGAGCAGTTCTTC
cdr3_aa: CASSEGQYNEQFF

d_call: TRBD1
clone_size: few
v_call: TRBV6-1
j_call: TRBJ2-5
cdr3_nt: TGTGCCAGCAGTGATATACGGACAGGTGCACAAGAGACCCAGTACTTC
cdr3_aa: CASSDIRTGAQETQYF

d_call: TRBD1
clone_size: .
v_call: TRBV6-5
j_call: TRBJ2-7
cdr3_nt: TGTGCCAGCAGTTCGCCGCGACAGGGGAGCTCCTACGAGCAGTACTTC
cdr3_aa: CASSSPRQGSSYEQYF

d_call: .
clone_size: .
v_call: TRBV28
j_call: TRBJ2-1
cdr3_nt: TGTGCCAGCAGTTTAGGGCTCTACAATGAGCAGTTCTTC
cdr3_aa: CASSLGLYNEQFF

d_call: .
clone_size: .
v_call: TRBV19
j_call: TRBJ2-7
cdr3_nt: TGTGCCAGTAGTCTCCCGCCGGGGGACGAGCAGTACTTC
cdr3_aa: CASSLPPGDEQYF

d_call: .
clone_size: .
v_call: TRBV28
j_call: TRBJ1-4
cdr3_nt: TGTGCCAGCAGTAATACAGGGAGCAGTGAAAAACTGTTTTTT
cdr3_aa: CASSNTGSSEKLFF

d_call: TRBD2
clone_size: .
v_call: TRBV5-6
j_call: TRBJ2-2
cdr3_nt: TGTGCCAGCAGCTTGAGACTAGCGGGGAACACCGGGGAGCTGTTTTTT
cdr3_aa: CASSLRLAGNTGELFF

d_call: .
clone_size: .
v_call: TRBV6-1
j_call: TRBJ2-3
cdr3_nt: TGTGCCAGCAGTGTTCGGAGCGGAGCGGGCCCCGCCACAGATACGCAGTATTTT
cdr3_aa: CASSVRSGAGPATDTQYF

d_call: .
clone_size: .
v_call: TRBV6-5
j_call: TRBJ2-1
cdr3_nt: TGTGCCAGCAGTGAATGGCAAGATGAGCAGTTCTTC
cdr3_aa: CASSEWQDEQFF

d_call: .
clone_size: .
v_call: TRBV18
j_call: TRBJ2-1
cdr3_nt: TGTGCCAGCTCACCAGTGGGCGATGAGCAGTTCTTC
cdr3_aa: CASSPVGDEQFF

d_call: .
clone_size: .
v_call: TRBV28
j_call: TRBJ2-7
cdr3_nt: TGTGCCAGCAGGGACACGTTCTCCTACGAGCAGTACTTC
cdr3_aa: CASRDTFSYEQYF

d_call: .
clone_size: .
v_call: TRBV29-1
j_call: TRBJ2-5
cdr3_nt: TGCAGCGGTGGAGGACGGTTCCAAGAGACCCAGTACTTC
cdr3_aa: CSGGGRFQETQYF

d_call: .
clone_size: .
v_call: TRBV6-6
j_call: TRBJ2-5
cdr3_nt: TGTGCCAGCAGTTATAGACTAGTAGAGACCCAGTACTTC
cdr3_aa: CASSYRLVETQYF

d_call: TRBD2
clone_size: once
v_call: TRBV15
j_call: TRBJ2-5
cdr3_nt: TGTGCCACCAGCAGCCATAGCGGGAGGGCCTGGGCGGAGACCCAGTACTTC
cdr3_aa: CATSSHSGRAWAETQYF

d_call: TRBD2
clone_size: once
v_call: TRBV15
j_call: TRBJ2-1
cdr3_nt: TGTGCCACCAGCGGAGCGGGAGGGATGAACAATGAGCAGTTCTTC
cdr3_aa: CATSGAGGMNNEQFF

d_call: .
clone_size: .
v_call: TRBV29-1
j_call: TRBJ1-2
cdr3_nt: TGCAGCGCCCCACGGCCAGGTGGCTGCACCTTC
cdr3_aa: CSAPRPGGCTF

d_call: .
clone_size: .
v_call: TRBV5-6
j_call: TRBJ1-4
cdr3_nt: TGTGCCAGCAGCTTTTCGGGTGCAACTAATGAAAAACTGTTTTTT
cdr3_aa: CASSFSGATNEKLFF

d_call: TRBD2
clone_size: .
v_call: TRBV28
j_call: TRBJ2-1
cdr3_nt: TGTGCCAGCAGTCTAGCGGGCTATGAGCAGTTCTTC
cdr3_aa: CASSLAGYEQFF

d_call: .
clone_size: once
v_call: TRBV5-1
j_call: TRBJ1-3
cdr3_nt: TGCGCCAGCAGCTCTGGACTATCCCTTGGGGTTGACTCTGGAAACACCATATATTTT
cdr3_aa: CASSSGLSLGVDSGNTIYF